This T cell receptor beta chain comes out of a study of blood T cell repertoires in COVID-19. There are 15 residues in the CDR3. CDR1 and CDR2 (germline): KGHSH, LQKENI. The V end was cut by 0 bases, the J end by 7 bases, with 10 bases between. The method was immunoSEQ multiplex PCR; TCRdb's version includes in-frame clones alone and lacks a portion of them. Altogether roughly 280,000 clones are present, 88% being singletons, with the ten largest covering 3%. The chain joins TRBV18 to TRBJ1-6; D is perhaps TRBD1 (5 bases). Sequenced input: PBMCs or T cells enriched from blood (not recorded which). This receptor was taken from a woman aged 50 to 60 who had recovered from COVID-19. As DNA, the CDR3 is TGTGCCAGCTCACCACCGGCAGGGCGGAATTCACCCCTCCACTTT. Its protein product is CASSPPAGRNSPLHF.